This T cell receptor (beta chain) was identified during a study of immune characteristics of hereditary and idiopathic chronic pancreatitis. Sequencing was performed with immunoSEQ multiplex PCR; in TCRdb, only in-frame clones are kept and a portion is missing. The sample holds 11,000 to 15,000 clones, over 70% seen once. Total pancreatectomy with islet autotransplantation was the source of the chronic pancreatitis pancreas tissue. Chronic pancreatitis patients in the study lacked known diabetes history. TCR beta sequencing used genomic DNA from unsorted bulk pancreas tissue. Sequencing was performed on pancreas tissue with hereditary chronic pancreatitis. The clonotype comes from a human donor with chronic pancreatitis.

This CDR3 is CASRISRTPMGEQYF. CDR3 nucleotides: TGTGCCAGCAGGATATCCAGGACGCCGATGGGGGAGCAGTACTTC. The chain joins TRBV6-5 to TRBJ2-7, with D hard to call. Germline values: CDR1 MNHEY, CDR2 SVGAGI. Trimming cost V 6 bases and J 7 bases, with 22 bases left between them. This CDR3 contains 15 residues.